This note documents a single T cell receptor beta chain sequence. The antigen is not known. This entry belongs to a study of CD8+CD57+ T cells in acquired aplastic anemia. Study-level findings and limits: No significant patient-versus-control difference appeared in CD8+ Simpson's diversity. The study identified about 30 CD8+ CDR3 sequences shared by patients and controls.

Profiling of TCR beta VDJ combinations and CDR3 sequences used genomic DNA as template. MiXCR, applied by TCRdb to the reads, yields one record per CDR3 protein. Of hundreds of thousands of distinct CDR3 sequences listed, around 43% are singletons. By flow cytometry, patients selected for sequencing had shown an expansion of CD8+CD57+ cells. All patients had severe acquired aplastic anemia. Per germline, CDR1 SGHTA and CDR2 FQGNSA. This CDR3 spans 14 amino acids. Germline trimming cut 3 bases from V and 2 bases from J; bases unmatched to any gene: 2. The sample comprised sorted CD4+, CD8+, or CD8+CD57+ T cells (not recorded which) from PBMCs. This clonotype was obtained from a human donor with aplastic anemia. The V call is TRBV7-2, the J call TRBJ2-5, with 8 positions matching TRBD2. The CDR3 bases are TGTGCCAGCAGCTTGCAGCGGGGGCAAGAGACCCAGTACTTC. Its translation: CASSLQRGQETQYF.